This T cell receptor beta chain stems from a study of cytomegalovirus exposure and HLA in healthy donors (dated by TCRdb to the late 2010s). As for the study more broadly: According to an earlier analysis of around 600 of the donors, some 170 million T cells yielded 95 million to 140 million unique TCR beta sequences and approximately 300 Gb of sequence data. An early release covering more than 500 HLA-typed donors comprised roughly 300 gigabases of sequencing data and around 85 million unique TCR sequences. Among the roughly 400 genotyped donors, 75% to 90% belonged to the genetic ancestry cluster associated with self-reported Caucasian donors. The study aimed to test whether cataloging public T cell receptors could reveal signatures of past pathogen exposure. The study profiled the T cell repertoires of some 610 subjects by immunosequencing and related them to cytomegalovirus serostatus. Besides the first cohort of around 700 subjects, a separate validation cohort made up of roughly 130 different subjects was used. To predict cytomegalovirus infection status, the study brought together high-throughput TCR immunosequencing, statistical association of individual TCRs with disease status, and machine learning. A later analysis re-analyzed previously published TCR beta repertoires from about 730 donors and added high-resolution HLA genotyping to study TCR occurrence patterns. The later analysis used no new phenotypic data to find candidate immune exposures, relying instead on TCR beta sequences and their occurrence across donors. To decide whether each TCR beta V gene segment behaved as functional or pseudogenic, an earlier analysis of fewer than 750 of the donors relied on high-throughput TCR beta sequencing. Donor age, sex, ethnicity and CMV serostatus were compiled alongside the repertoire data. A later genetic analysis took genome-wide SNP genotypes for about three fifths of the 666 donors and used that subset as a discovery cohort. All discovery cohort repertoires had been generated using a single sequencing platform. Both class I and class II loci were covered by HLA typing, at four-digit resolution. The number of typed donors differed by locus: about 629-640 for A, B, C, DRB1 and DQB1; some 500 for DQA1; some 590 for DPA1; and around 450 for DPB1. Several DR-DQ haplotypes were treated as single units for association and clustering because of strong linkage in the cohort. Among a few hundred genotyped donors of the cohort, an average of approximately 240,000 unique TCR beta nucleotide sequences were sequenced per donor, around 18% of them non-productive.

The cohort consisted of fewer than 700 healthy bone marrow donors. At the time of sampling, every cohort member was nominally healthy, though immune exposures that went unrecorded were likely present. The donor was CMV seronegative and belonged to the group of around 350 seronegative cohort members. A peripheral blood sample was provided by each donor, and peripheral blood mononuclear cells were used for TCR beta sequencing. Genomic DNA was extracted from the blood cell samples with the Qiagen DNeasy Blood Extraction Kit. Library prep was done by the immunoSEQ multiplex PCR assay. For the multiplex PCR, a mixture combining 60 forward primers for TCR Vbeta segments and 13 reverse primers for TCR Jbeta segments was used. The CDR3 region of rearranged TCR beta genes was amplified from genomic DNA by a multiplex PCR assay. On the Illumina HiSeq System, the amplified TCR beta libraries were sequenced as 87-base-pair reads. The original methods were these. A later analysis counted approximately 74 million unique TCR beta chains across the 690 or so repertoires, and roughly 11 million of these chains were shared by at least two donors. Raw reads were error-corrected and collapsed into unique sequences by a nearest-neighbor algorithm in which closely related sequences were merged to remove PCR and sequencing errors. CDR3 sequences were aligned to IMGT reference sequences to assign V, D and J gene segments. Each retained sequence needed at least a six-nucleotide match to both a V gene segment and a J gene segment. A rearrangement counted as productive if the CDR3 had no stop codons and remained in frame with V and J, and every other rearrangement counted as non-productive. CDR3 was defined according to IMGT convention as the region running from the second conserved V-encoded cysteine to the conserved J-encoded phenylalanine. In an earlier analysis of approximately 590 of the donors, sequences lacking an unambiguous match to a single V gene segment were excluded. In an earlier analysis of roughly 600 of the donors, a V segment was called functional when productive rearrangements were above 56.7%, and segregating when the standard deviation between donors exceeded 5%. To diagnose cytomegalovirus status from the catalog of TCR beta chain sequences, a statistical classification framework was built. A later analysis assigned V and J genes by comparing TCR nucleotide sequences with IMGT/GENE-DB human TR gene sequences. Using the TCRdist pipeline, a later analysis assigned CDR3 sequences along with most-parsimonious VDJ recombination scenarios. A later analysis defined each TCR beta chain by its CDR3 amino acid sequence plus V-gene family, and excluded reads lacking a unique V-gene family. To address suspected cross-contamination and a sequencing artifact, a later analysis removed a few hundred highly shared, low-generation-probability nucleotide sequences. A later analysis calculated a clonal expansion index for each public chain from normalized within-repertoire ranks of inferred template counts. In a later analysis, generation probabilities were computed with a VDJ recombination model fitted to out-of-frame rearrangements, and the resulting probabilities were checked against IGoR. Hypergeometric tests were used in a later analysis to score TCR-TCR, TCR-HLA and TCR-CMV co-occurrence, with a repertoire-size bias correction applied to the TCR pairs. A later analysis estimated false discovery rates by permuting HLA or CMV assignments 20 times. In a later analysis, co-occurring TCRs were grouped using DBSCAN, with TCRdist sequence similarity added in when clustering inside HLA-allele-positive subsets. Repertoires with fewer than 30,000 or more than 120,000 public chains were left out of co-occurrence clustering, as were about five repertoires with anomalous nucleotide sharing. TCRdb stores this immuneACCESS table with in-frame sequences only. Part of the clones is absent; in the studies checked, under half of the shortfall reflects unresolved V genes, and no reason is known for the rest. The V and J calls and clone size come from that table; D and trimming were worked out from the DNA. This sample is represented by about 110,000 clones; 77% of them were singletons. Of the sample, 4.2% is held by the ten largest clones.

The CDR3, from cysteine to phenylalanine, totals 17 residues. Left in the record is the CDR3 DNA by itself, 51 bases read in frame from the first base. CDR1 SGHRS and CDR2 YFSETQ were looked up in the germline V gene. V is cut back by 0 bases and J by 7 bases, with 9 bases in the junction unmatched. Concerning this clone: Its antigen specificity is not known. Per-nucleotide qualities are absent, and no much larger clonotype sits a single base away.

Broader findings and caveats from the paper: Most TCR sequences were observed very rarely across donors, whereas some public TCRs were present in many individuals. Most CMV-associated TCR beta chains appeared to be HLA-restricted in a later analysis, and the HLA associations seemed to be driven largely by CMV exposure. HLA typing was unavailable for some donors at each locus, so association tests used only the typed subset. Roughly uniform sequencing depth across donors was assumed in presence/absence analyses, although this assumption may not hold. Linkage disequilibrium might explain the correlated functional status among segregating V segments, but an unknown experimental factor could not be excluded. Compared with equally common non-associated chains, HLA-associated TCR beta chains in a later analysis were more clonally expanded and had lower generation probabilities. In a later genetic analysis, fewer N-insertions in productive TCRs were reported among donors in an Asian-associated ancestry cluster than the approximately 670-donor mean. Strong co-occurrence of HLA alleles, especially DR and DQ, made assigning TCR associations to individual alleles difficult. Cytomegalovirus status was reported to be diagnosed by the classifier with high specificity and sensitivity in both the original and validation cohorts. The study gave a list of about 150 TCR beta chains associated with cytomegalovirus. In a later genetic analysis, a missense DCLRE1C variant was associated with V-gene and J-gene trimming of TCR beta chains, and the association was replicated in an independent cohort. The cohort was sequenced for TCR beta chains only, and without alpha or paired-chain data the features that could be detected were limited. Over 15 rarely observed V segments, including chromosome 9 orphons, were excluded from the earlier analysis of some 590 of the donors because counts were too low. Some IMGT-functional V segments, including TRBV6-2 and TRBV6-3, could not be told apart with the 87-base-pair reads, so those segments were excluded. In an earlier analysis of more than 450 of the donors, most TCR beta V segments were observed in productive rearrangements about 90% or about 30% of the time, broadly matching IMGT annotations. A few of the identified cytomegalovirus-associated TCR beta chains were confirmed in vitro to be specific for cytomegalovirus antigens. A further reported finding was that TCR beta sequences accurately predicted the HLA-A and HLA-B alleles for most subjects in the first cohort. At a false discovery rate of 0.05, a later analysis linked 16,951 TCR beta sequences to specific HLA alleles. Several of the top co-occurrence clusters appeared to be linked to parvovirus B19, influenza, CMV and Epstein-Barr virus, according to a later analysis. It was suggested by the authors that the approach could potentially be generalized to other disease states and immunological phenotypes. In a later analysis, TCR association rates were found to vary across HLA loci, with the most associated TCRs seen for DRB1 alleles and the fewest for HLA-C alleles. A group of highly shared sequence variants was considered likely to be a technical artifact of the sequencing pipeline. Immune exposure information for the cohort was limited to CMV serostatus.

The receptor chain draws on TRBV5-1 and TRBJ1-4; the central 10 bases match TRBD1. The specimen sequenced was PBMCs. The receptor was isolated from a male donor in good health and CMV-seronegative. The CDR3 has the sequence CASSLAGQGGIGEKLFF. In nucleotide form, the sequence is TGCGCCAGCAGCTTGGCCGGACAGGGGGGTATCGGTGAAAAACTGTTTTTT.